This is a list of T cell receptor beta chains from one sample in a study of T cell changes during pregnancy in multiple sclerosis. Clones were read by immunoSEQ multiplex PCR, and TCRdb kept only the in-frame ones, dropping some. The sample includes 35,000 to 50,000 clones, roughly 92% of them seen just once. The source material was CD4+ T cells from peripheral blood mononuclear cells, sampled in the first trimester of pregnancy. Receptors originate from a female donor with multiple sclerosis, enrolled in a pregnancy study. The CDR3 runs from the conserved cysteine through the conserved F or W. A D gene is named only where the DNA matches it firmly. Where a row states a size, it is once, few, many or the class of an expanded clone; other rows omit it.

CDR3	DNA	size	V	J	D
CATSGQNYGYTF	TGTGCCACCTCTGGACAGAACTATGGCTACACCTTC	-	TRBV15	TRBJ1-2	-
CASSSGGGTEAFF	TGTGCCAGCAGTTCAGGGGGCGGCACTGAAGCTTTCTTT	-	TRBV28	TRBJ1-1	TRBD1
CASSYQGNHNEKLFF	TGTGCCAGCAGTTACCAGGGAAACCATAATGAAAAACTGTTTTTT	once	TRBV6-5	TRBJ1-4	-
CASSSTPLSGNTGELFF	TGTGCCAGCAGCTCCACCCCGCTTAGCGGTAACACCGGGGAGCTGTTTTTT	once	TRBV7-6	TRBJ2-2	-
CASSYGRGSTDTQYF	TGTGCCAGCAGTTACGGGCGGGGGAGCACAGATACGCAGTATTTT	-	TRBV6-5	TRBJ2-3	TRBD2
CASSPIAGPYEQYF	TGTGCCAGCAGCCCAATAGCGGGACCCTACGAGCAGTACTTC	-	TRBV9	TRBJ2-7	TRBD2
CASSPQGGSGKAYEQYF	TGTGCCAGCAGCCCCCAGGGCGGTAGCGGTAAGGCCTACGAGCAGTACTTC	-	TRBV11-1	TRBJ2-7	-
CASSLVVGDSPLHF	TGCGCCAGCAGCTTGGTAGTCGGGGATTCACCCCTCCACTTT	-	TRBV5-1	TRBJ1-6	-
CASSRDRGRGEQYF	TGTGCCAGCTCCCGGGACAGGGGGCGCGGTGAGCAGTACTTC	-	TRBV9	TRBJ2-7	TRBD1
CASSSPRQRAIGQKGIYEQYF	TGTGCCAGCAGTTCCCCTCGACAGAGGGCCATTGGACAGAAAGGGATCTACGAGCAGTACTTC	-	TRBV27	TRBJ2-7	-
CASSPPTDEQFF	TGTGCCAGCAGTCCCCCCACAGATGAGCAGTTCTTC	-	TRBV7-2	TRBJ2-1	-
CASSSGPGGLRGNQPQHF	TGTGCCAGCAGCTCTGGGCCCGGCGGGCTTAGGGGCAATCAGCCCCAGCATTTT	-	TRBV5-5	TRBJ1-5	-
CASSVGLAGYNEQFF	TGCGCCAGCAGCGTGGGACTAGCGGGATACAATGAGCAGTTCTTC	-	TRBV5-1	TRBJ2-1	TRBD2
CSVGALNTGELFF	TGCAGCGTTGGAGCTCTTAACACCGGGGAGCTGTTTTTT	-	TRBV29-1	TRBJ2-2	-
CSVVGQGVGGGGANVLTF	TGCAGCGTGGTGGGACAGGGGGTAGGAGGGGGAGGGGCCAACGTCCTGACTTTC	-	TRBV29-1	TRBJ2-6	TRBD1
CASSNSEDQYEQYF	TGTGCCAGCAGCAATTCGGAGGACCAGTACGAGCAGTACTTC	-	TRBV21-1	TRBJ2-7	-
CASSSMAGGGNYGYTF	TGTGCCAGTAGTTCGATGGCAGGGGGCGGCAACTATGGCTACACCTTC	-	TRBV19	TRBJ1-2	TRBD1
CASEGVNQPQHF	TGTGCCAGCGAGGGAGTCAATCAGCCCCAGCATTTT	-	TRBV6-6	TRBJ1-5	-
CSVSGERENEQFF	TGCAGCGTTTCGGGAGAACGGGAGAATGAGCAGTTCTTC	-	TRBV29-1	TRBJ2-1	-
CASSNTPRGSNQPQHF	TGTGCCAGTAGTAATACCCCCCGGGGGAGCAATCAGCCCCAGCATTTT	-	TRBV19	TRBJ1-5	-
CASSFRGTTGTEAFF	TGTGCCAGCAGCTTCCGCGGGACCACCGGGACTGAAGCTTTCTTT	-	TRBV7-2	TRBJ1-1	-
CASSEAISRGYTF	TGTGCCAGCAGTGAAGCGATTTCCAGGGGCTACACCTTC	-	TRBV6-1	TRBJ1-2	-
CASSYSHRVPPEAFF	TGTGCCAGCAGTTACTCCCACAGGGTCCCGCCTGAAGCTTTCTTT	-	TRBV6-5	TRBJ1-1	-
CASSIVARLNTGELFF	TGTGCCAGTAGTATAGTAGCTCGGCTGAACACCGGGGAGCTGTTTTTT	-	TRBV19	TRBJ2-2	-
CASSEAGGPENEQFF	TGTGCCAGCAGTGAGGCGGGAGGGCCGGAAAATGAGCAGTTCTTC	once	TRBV25-1	TRBJ2-1	TRBD2
CASSPRGPTGPETNYGYTF	TGTGCCAGCAGCCCCAGGGGGCCGACGGGGCCCGAGACTAACTATGGCTACACCTTC	-	TRBV7-8	TRBJ1-2	TRBD1
CASSFRSAPGELFF	TGTGCCAGCAGCTTCCGGTCCGCACCCGGGGAGCTGTTTTTT	-	TRBV7-9	TRBJ2-2	-
CASSQRLQGQASF	TGTGCCAGCAGCCAAAGGTTACAGGGGCAGGCATCCTTC	-	TRBV4-2	TRBJ2-7	TRBD1
CASSPLERLAFGSYEQYF	TGTGCCAGCTCACCCCTTGAAAGACTAGCCTTCGGCTCCTACGAGCAGTACTTC	-	TRBV18	TRBJ2-7	TRBD2
CASSDTGREFPETQYF	TGTGCCAGCAGTGACACGGGCCGGGAGTTCCCAGAGACCCAGTACTTC	once	TRBV6-1	TRBJ2-5	-
CASRLTGGGYTF	TGTGCCAGCAGGTTGACAGGGGGGGGCTACACCTTC	-	TRBV27	TRBJ1-2	TRBD1
CASMITGVTEAFF	TGTGCCAGCATGATCACGGGGGTGACTGAAGCTTTCTTT	-	TRBV25-1	TRBJ1-1	-
CASSLGDRSSYEQYF	TGTGCCAGCAGCTTAGGAGATAGAAGCTCCTACGAGCAGTACTTC	-	TRBV7-8	TRBJ2-7	-
CASSMKGDTEAFF	TGTGCCAGTAGTATGAAGGGGGACACTGAAGCTTTCTTT	-	TRBV19	TRBJ1-1	-
CASGQGDEQYF	TGTGCCAGCGGACAGGGAGACGAGCAGTACTTC	-	TRBV6-6	TRBJ2-7	TRBD1
CASSQGGQFNEKLFF	TGTGCCAGCAGCCAAGGGGGACAGTTTAATGAAAAACTGTTTTTT	-	TRBV14	TRBJ1-4	TRBD1
CASSGQDQPQHF	TGTGCCAGTAGTGGACAGGATCAGCCCCAGCATTTT	-	TRBV19	TRBJ1-5	TRBD1
CASSRKGQLNTEAFF	TGTGCCAGCTCACGCAAGGGACAGTTGAACACTGAAGCTTTCTTT	-	TRBV18	TRBJ1-1	TRBD1
CASSTPQGTDTQYF	TGTGCCAGTAGTACCCCACAGGGCACAGATACGCAGTATTTT	-	TRBV19	TRBJ2-3	-
CASQRGGTGELFF	TGTGCCAGCCAGCGGGGTGGCACCGGGGAGCTGTTTTTT	-	TRBV6-5	TRBJ2-2	TRBD2
CASSFTDGGYEQYF	TGTGCCAGTAGTTTTACGGACGGGGGTTACGAGCAGTACTTC	once	TRBV19	TRBJ2-7	-
CASSLGPHTGKVGELFF	TGTGCCAGCAGCTTGGGTCCACATACAGGGAAAGTCGGGGAGCTGTTTTTT	-	TRBV7-9	TRBJ2-2	-
CASSMAGRSNYGYTF	TGTGCCAGCTCCATGGCGGGCAGGTCGAACTATGGCTACACCTTC	-	TRBV27	TRBJ1-2	-
CASSLVAAHGYTF	TGTGCCAGCAGCTTGGTTGCGGCACATGGCTACACCTTC	-	TRBV5-5	TRBJ1-2	-
CASSQAGVVLPYGYTF	TGTGCCAGCAGCCAAGCGGGGGTGGTACTGCCCTATGGCTACACCTTC	-	TRBV14	TRBJ1-2	-